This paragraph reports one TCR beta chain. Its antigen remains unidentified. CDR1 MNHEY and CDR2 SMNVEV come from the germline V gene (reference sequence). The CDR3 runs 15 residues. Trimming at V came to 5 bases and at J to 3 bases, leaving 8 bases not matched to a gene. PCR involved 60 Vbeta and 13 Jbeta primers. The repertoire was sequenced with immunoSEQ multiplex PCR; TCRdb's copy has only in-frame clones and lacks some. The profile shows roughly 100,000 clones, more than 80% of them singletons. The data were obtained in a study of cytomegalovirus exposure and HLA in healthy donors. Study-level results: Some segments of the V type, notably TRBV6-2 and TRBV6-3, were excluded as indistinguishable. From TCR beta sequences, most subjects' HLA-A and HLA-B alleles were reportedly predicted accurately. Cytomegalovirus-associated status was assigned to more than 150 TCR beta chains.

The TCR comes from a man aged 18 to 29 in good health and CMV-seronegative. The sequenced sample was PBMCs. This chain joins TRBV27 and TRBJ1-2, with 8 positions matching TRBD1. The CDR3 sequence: CASSLFPGGDYGYTF. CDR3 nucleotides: TGTGCCAGCAGTCTCTTCCCAGGGGGCGACTATGGCTACACCTTC.